This is a list of T cell receptor beta chains from one sample in a study of blood T cell repertoires in COVID-19. Data came from immunoSEQ multiplex PCR; TCRdb stores just in-frame clones and leaves some out. The table includes roughly 90,000 clones, around four fifths detected once. Material: peripheral blood. The receptors were sampled from a human donor in a cohort sampled during active COVID-19. Each CDR3 is given with its conserved first and last residue.

v_gene,j_gene,CDR3aa
TRBV6-6,TRBJ1-4,CASSYSSSGIGEKLFF
TRBV30,TRBJ1-3,CAWRRTGTGGTKSGNTIYF
TRBV5-1,TRBJ2-7,CASSRAPPTRGTVWEQYF
TRBV10-1,TRBJ2-1,CASSAGTSINEQFF
TRBV11-2,TRBJ2-7,CASSLEVGALYEQYF
TRBV5-1,TRBJ2-1,CASSRDTSYNEQFF
TRBV5-1,TRBJ2-3,CASSMLAGERDTQYF
TRBV28,TRBJ1-2,CASLTSQDFNYGYTF
TRBV2,TRBJ1-6,CASRTGIPLHF
TRBV5-8,TRBJ1-6,CASILDRGTRNSPLHF
TRBV13,TRBJ2-1,CASSTGPRAGNEQFF
TRBV27,TRBJ2-2,CASSFLGTGTGELFF
TRBV28,TRBJ1-5,CASSFRAYQPQHF
TRBV9,TRBJ2-2,CASSPLAGGTGELFF